This T cell receptor (beta chain) is from a study of Tregs in tolerant kidney transplant recipients. Study findings and constraints: Biological reproducibility was not directly addressed in this study.

This clone was picked up one time. The antigen remains unidentified. The assay was immunoSEQ multiplex PCR, and TCRdb's table has in-frame clones only and misses some. Of roughly 250,000 clones detected, about four fifths appear once; the ten largest clones hold about 0.64%. In germline, CDR1 is SGHRS, CDR2 YFSETQ. Trimming took 5 bases from V and 2 from J, leaving 12 bases between them. The CDR3 length is 14 residues. Sequencing was performed on CD4+ T cells from blood. The chain combines TRBV5-1 with TRBJ2-3; D gene unclear. This TCR was recovered from a human donor in good health. In DNA form, the CDR3 reads TGCGCCAGCAGTTCCGCGGAGCCCACAGATACGCAGTATTTT. Residues: CASSSAEPTDTQYF.